The TCR beta chain under discussion was sequenced for a study of T cells in Graves' hyperthyroidism and ophthalmopathy. Regarding the study as a whole: It was a median around 6 months before onset that the model predicted ophthalmopathy.

A note on this clonotype: As yet, its antigen is unknown.

Regions amplified from RNA transcripts were the TCR beta CDR3 regions. TCR CDR3 regions were first amplified by RT-PCR with HTBI primers. TCRdb re-analysed the multiplex PCR reads in MiXCR, keeping a single row per CDR3 protein. The sample has a few hundred thousand distinct CDR3 sequences, 15% to 20% seen once; the top ten hold 17%. The CDR3 is made up of 15 amino acids. V was shortened by 0 bases and J by 2 bases, with 12 bases between the two germline ends. CDR1 and CDR2 (germline): DFQATT, SNEGSKA (reference sequence). V and J are TRBV20-1 and TRBJ2-3, with no clear D. The sequencing sample was made of blood. The TCR comes from a young woman with Graves' ophthalmopathy. CDR3 sequence (DNA): TGCAGTGCTAGAGATACCCGGCGGTCCACAGATACGCAGTATTTT. Protein product: CSARDTRRSTDTQYF.